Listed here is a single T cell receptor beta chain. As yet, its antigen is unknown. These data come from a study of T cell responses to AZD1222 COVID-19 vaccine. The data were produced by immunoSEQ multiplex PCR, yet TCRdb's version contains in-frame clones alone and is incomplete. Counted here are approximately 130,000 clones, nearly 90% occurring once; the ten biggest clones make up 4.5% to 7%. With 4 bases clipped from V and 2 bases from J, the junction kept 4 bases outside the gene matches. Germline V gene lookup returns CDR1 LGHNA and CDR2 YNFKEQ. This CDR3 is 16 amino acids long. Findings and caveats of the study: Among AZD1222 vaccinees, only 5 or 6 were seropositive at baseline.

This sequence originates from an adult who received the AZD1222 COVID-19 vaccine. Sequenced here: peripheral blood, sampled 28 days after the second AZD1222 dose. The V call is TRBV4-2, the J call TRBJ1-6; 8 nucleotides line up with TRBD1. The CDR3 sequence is CASSLDRDAYNSPLHF. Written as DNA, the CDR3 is TGTGCCAGCAGCCTGGACAGGGACGCCTATAATTCACCCCTCCACTTT.